This T cell receptor (beta chain) was recovered during a study of cytomegalovirus exposure and HLA in healthy donors. Findings of the study overall: A later analysis found TCR association rates differed by HLA locus, highest for DRB1 and lowest for HLA-C.

PCR primers comprised 60 Vbeta and 13 Jbeta primers. Sequencing was performed with immunoSEQ multiplex PCR; in TCRdb, only in-frame clones are kept and a portion is missing. The sample lists about 140,000 clones, approximately 80% occurring once. Comments on this clone: What it recognizes is unknown.

Germline V lookup: CDR1 MNHEY, CDR2 SMNVEV (reference sequence). There are 15 residues in the CDR3. With 9 bases clipped from V and 3 bases from J, the junction kept 9 bases outside the gene matches. The sample comprised PBMCs. This TCR came from a man in his forties in good health and CMV-seronegative. This chain connects TRBV27 to TRBJ2-3; 10 bases agree with TRBD2. The CDR3 DNA sequence: TGTGCCAGTAGGCTAGCGGGAGTTTGGACAGATACGCAGTATTTT. It translates to CASRLAGVWTDTQYF.